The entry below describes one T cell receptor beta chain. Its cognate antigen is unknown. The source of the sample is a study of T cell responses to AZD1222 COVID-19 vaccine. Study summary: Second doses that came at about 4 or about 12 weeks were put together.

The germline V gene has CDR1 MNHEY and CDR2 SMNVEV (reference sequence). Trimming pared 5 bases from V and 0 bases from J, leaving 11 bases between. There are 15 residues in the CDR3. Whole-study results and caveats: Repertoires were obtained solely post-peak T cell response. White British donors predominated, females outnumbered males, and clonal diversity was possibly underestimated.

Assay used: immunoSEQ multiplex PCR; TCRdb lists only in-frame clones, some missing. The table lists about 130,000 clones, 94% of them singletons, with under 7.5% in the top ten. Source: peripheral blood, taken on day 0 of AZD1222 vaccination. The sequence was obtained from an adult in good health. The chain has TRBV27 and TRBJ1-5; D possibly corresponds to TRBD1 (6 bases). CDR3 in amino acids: CASSQQGNSNQPQHF. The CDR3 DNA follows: TGTGCCAGCAGTCAACAGGGAAATAGCAATCAGCCCCAGCATTTT.